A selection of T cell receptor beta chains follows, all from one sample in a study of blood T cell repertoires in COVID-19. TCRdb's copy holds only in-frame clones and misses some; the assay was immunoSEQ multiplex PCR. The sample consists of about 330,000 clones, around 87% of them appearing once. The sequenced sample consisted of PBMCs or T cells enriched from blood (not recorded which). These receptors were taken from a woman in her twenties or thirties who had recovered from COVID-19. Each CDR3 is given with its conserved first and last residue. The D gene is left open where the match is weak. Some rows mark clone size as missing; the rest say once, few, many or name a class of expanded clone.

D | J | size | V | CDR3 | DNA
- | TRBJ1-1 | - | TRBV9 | CASSPDQTEAFF | TGTGCCAGCAGCCCAGATCAGACTGAAGCTTTCTTT
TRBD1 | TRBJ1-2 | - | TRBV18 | CASSPPSGGRVDGYTF | TGTGCCAGCTCACCACCGTCAGGGGGGCGCGTGGATGGCTACACCTTC
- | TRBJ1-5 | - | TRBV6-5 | CASSRGGRADQPQHF | TGTGCCAGCTCCCGGGGGGGGCGGGCGGATCAGCCCCAGCATTTT
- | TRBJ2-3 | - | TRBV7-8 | CASSRDSLLDTQYF | TGTGCCAGCAGCCGGGACTCCCTCTTGGATACGCAGTATTTT
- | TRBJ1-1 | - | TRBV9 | CASSVVRGAEAFF | TGTGCCAGCAGCGTAGTCAGGGGCGCTGAAGCTTTCTTT
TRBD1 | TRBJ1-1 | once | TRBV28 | CASSLTAAGTGRVAFF | TGTGCCAGCAGTTTAACGGCAGCCGGGACAGGGCGGGTGGCTTTCTTT
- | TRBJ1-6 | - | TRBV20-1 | CSASDRLDNSPLHF | TGCAGTGCTAGTGATCGCCTAGACAATTCACCCCTCCACTTT
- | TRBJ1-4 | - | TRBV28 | CASKGDEKLFF | TGTGCCAGCAAAGGGGATGAAAAACTGTTTTTT
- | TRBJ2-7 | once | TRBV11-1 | CASSFIELAYEQYF | TGTGCCAGCAGCTTTATCGAGCTCGCCTACGAGCAGTACTTC
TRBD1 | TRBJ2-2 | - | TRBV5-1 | CASSSRQGGNTGELFF | TGCGCCAGCAGCTCCCGACAGGGGGGGAACACCGGGGAGCTGTTTTTT
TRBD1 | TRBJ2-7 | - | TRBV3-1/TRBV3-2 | CASSQGDSRYEQYF | TGTGCCAGCAGCCAAGGGGACAGTCGCTACGAGCAGTACTTC
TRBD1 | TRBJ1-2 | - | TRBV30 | CAWSEGAEGYTF | TGTGCCTGGAGTGAGGGGGCGGAAGGCTACACCTTC
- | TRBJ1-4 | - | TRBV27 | CASKTRQPNEKLFF | TGTGCCAGCAAGACGCGACAGCCAAATGAAAAACTGTTTTTT
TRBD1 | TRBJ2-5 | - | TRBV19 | CASSNRGQETQYF | TGTGCCAGTAGTAACAGGGGTCAAGAGACCCAGTACTTC
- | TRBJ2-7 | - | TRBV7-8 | CASSFNQGNNEQYF | TGTGCCAGCAGCTTTAATCAGGGGAACAACGAGCAGTACTTC
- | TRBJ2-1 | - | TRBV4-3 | CASSQASFWGGPYNEQFF | TGCGCCAGCAGCCAAGCCTCCTTTTGGGGGGGGCCTTACAATGAGCAGTTCTTC
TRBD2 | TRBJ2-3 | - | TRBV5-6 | CASSPTSGARDTQYF | TGTGCCAGCAGCCCCACTAGCGGCGCTAGGGATACGCAGTATTTT
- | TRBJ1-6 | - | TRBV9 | CASSVGRESPLHF | TGTGCCAGCAGCGTAGGGCGGGAATCACCCCTCCACTTT
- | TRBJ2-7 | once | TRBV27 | CASSPWGGGEQYF | TGTGCCAGCAGCCCCTGGGGGGGCGGCGAGCAGTACTTC
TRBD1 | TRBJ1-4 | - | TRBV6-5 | CASSYSTRTGNEKLFF | TGTGCCAGCAGTTACTCGACCAGGACAGGGAATGAAAAACTGTTTTTT
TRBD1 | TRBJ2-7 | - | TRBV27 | CASSLGQGAGEQYF | TGTGCCAGCAGTTTAGGCCAGGGGGCGGGGGAGCAGTACTTC
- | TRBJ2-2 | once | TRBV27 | CASRILNTGELFF | TGTGCCAGCAGAATCCTGAACACCGGGGAGCTGTTTTTT
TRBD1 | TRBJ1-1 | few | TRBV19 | CASRGDSHMNTEAFF | TGTGCCAGTAGGGGGGACAGCCACATGAACACTGAAGCTTTCTTT
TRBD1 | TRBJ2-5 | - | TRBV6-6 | CASSYVRGETQYF | TGTGCCAGCAGTTACGTCAGGGGGGAGACCCAGTACTTC
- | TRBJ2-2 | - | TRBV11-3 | CASSFAGLSGELFF | TGTGCCAGCAGCTTTGCAGGGCTCTCCGGGGAGCTGTTTTTT
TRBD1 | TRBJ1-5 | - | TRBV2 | CASTQTGDNQPQHF | TGTGCCAGCACCCAGACAGGGGACAATCAGCCCCAGCATTTT
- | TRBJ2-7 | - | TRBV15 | CATSRDKYEQYF | TGTGCCACCAGCAGAGATAAATACGAGCAGTACTTC
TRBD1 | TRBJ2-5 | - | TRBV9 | CASSVASLGTGAGETQYF | TGTGCCAGCAGCGTAGCCTCCCTAGGGACAGGGGCTGGGGAGACCCAGTACTTC
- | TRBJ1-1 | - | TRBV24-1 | CATSWGGNTEAFF | TGTGCCACCTCTTGGGGGGGGAACACTGAAGCTTTCTTT
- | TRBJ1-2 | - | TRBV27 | CASRGGGNYGYTF | TGTGCCAGCAGGGGTGGGGGGAACTATGGCTACACCTTC
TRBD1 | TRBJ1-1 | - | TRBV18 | CASSRQTGGDTEAFF | TGTGCCAGCTCACGACAGACAGGGGGGGACACTGAAGCTTTCTTT
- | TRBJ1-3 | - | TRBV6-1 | CASSETIRNTIYF | TGTGCCAGCAGTGAAACTATTAGAAACACCATATATTTT
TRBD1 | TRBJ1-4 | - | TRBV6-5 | CAISGTGVEKLFF | TGTGCCATCTCCGGGACAGGAGTCGAAAAACTGTTTTTT
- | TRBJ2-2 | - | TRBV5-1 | CASQENTGELFF | TGCGCCAGCCAGGAGAACACCGGGGAGCTGTTTTTT
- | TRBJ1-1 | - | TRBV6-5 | CASSPPGRAAFF | TGTGCCAGCAGCCCCCCAGGGCGTGCGGCTTTCTTT
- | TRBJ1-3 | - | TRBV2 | CASSVASAGYTIYF | TGTGCCAGCAGTGTGGCGTCCGCGGGATACACCATATATTTT
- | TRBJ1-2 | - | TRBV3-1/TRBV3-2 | CASSQGPVGAMGGYTF | TGTGCCAGCAGCCAAGGCCCGGTAGGGGCAATGGGCGGCTACACCTTC
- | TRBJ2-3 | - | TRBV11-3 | CASSYRGRGTDTQYF | TGTGCCAGCAGCTACAGGGGGAGGGGCACAGATACGCAGTATTTT
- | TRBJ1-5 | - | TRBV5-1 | CASSLERGRPQHF | TGCGCCAGCAGCTTGGAGCGGGGACGGCCCCAGCATTTT
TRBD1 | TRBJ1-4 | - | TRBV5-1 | CASSFGQGDEKLFF | TGCGCCAGCAGCTTTGGACAGGGTGATGAAAAACTGTTTTTT